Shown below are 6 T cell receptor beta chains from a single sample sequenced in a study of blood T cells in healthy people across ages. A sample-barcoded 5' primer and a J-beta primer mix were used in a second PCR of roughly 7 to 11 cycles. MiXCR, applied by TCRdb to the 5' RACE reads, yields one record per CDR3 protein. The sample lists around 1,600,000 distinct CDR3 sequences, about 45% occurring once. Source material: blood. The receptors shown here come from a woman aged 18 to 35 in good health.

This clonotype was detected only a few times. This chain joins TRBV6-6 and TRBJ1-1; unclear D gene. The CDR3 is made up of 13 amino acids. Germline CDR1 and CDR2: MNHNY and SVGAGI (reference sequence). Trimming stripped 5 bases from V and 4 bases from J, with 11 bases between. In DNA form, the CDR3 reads TGTGCCAGCAGTCAGTCCCGGGGCACTGAAGCTTTCTTT. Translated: CASSQSRGTEAFF.

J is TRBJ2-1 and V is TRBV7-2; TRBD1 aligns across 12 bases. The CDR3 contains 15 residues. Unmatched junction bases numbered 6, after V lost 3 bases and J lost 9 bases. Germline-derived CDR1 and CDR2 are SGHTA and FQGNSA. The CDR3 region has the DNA TGTGCCAGCAGCTTTGCCGGGACAGGGGGCAGTGAGCAGTTCTTC. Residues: CASSFAGTGGSEQFF.

DNA for the CDR3: TGCGCCAGCAGCAAACAGGGGCCAGGGGCTCCCTACGAGCAGTACTTC. Encoded protein: CASSKQGPGAPYEQYF. The chain couples TRBV4-3 to TRBJ2-7; TRBD1 aligns across 7 bases. The CDR3 totals 16 residues. Unmatched junction bases numbered 12, after V lost 5 bases and J lost 2 bases. CDR1 and CDR2 (germline): LGHNA, YSLEER.

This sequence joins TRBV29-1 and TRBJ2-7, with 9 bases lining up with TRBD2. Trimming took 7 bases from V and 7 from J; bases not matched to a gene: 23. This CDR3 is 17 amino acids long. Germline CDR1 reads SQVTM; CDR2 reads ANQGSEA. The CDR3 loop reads CSGVKGSLAGFRNEQYF. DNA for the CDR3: TGCAGCGGGGTCAAAGGGTCCCTAGCGGGGTTTAGGAATGAGCAGTACTTC.

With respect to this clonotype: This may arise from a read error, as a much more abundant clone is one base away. The CDR3 nucleotides read TGTGCCGGCAGCGCTATCACAGATACGCAGTATTTT. Amino acids: CAGSAITDTQYF. V and J are TRBV7-2 and TRBJ2-3, with no clear D. Per germline, CDR1 SGHTA and CDR2 FQGNSA. This CDR3 comprises 12 residues.

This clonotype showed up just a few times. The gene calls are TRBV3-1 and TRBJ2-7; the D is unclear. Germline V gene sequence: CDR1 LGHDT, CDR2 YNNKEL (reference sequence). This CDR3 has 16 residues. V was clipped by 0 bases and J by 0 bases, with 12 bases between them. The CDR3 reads CASSQDLARPSYEQYF. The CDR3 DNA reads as TGTGCCAGCAGCCAAGATTTGGCCCGACCCTCCTACGAGCAGTACTTC.